This TCR beta chain was identified during a study of T cell repertoires in cytomegalovirus infection. Across the study: As its CMV epitopes, the study selected recently identified HLA-C-restricted and well-studied HLA-B-restricted targets. Public TCR beta signatures marked donors with CMV infection and the matching HLA. The study, taken as a whole, reports: The response measured ex vivo was dominated by TCR beta clonotypes (HLA-C-restricted and CMV-specific).

Comments on this clonotype: Its antigen is currently unknown.

Deletions cut 0 bases from V and 2 bases from J, with 11 bases between. Per the germline V gene, CDR1 is MNHNY and CDR2 is SVGAGI (reference sequence). CDR3 length: 16 residues. TCRdb re-called the reads with MiXCR, one entry per CDR3 protein. In the table there are roughly 800,000 distinct CDR3 sequences, about 27% of which are singletons. The TCR comes from a human donor in good health (CMV status not recorded). Some clones in this sample may be carry-over from other donors' samples. This specimen was cultured CD8+ T cells from PBMCs, taken from culture after CMV antigen stimulation. The chain has TRBV6-6 and TRBJ2-1; D is perhaps TRBD1 or TRBD2 (6 bases each). CDR3 nucleotide sequence: TGTGCCAGCAGTTACTCGAGGGGGGCCACCTACAATGAGCAGTTCTTC. This gives the protein CASSYSRGATYNEQFF.